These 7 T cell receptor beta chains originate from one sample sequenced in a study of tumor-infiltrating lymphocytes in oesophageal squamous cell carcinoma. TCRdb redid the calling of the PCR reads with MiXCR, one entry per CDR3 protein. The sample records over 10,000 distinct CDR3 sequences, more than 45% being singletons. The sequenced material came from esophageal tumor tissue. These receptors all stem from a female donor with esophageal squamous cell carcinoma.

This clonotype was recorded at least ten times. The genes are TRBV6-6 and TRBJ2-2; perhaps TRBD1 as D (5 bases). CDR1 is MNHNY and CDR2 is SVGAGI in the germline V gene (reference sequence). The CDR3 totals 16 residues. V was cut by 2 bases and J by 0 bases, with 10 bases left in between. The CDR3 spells CASSYAGFANTGELFF. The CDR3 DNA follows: TGTGCCAGCAGTTACGCAGGGTTCGCGAACACCGGGGAGCTGTTTTTT.

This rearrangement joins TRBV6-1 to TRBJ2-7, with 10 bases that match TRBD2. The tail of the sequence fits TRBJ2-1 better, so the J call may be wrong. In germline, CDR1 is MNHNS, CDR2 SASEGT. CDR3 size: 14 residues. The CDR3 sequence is CASSLLAGYNEQFF. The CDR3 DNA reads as TGTGCCAGCAGCTTACTAGCGGGATACAATGAGCAGTTCTTC.

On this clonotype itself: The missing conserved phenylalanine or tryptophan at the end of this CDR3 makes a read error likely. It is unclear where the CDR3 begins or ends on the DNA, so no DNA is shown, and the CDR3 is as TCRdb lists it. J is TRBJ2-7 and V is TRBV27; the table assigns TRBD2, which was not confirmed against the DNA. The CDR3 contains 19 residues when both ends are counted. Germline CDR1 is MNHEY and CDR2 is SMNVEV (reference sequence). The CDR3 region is CASSLRGSGGFNYGYTFGS.

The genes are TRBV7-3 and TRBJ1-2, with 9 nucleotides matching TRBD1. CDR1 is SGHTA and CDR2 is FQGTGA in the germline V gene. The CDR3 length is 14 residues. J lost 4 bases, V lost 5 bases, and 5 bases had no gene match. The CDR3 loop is CASSPTGGVYGYTF. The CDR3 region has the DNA TGTGCCAGCAGCCCTACAGGGGGCGTCTATGGCTACACCTTC. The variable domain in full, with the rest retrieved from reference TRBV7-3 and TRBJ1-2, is GAGVSQTPSNKVTEKGKYVELRCDPISGHTALYWYRQSLGQGPEFLIYFQGTGAADDSGLPNDRFFAVRPEGSVSTLKIQRTERGDSAVYLCASSPTGGVYGYTFGSGTRLTVV.

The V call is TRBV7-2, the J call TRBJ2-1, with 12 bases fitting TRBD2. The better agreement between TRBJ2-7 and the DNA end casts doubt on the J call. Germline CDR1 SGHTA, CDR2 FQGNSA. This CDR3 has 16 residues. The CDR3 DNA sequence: TGTGCCAGCAACTACCCTAGGACTAGCGGGACCTATACGCAGTACTTC. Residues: CASNYPRTSGTYTQYF.

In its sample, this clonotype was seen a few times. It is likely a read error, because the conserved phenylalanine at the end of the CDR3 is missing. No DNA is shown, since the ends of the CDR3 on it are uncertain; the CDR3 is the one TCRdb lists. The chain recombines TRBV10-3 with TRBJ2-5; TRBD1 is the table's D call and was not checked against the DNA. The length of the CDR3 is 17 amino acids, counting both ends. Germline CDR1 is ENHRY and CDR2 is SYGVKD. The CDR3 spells CAISVKDRDNYGYTFGS.

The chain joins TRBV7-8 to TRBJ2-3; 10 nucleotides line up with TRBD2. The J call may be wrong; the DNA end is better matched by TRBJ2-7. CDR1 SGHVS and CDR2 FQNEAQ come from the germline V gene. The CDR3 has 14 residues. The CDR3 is CASSLRTSGYEQYF. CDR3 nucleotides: TGTGCCAGCAGCTTACGGACTAGCGGCTACGAGCAGTACTTC.